This T cell receptor (beta chain) was found in a study of cytomegalovirus exposure and HLA in healthy donors. Study-level information: Out of about 360 genotyped donors, about 76% belonged to the Caucasian-associated ancestry cluster.

To note about this clone: Its antigen remains unidentified.

CDR3 length equals 14 residues. The V gene end was trimmed by 4 bases and the J gene end by 0 bases; junction bases not matched to a gene: 3. Germline CDR1 reads SGHVS; CDR2 reads FQNEAQ. The PCR ran on 60 Vbeta and 13 Jbeta primers. Here immunoSEQ multiplex PCR was the method, and the copy in TCRdb shows in-frame clones only, minus some. The profile covers just under 95,000 clones, with roughly 80% appearing a single time and 1% to 1.5% taken by the ten largest. Study-wide results and caveats: Confirmation was obtained in vitro that three CMV-associated chains are specific for CMV antigens. TRBV6-2, TRBV6-3 and some other V segments were unresolvable in 87-base-pair reads. It emerged from a later analysis that several of the most significant clusters appeared to be linked to common viral pathogens.

The TCR originated in a girl aged 2 to 10 in good health and CMV-seropositive. The sequenced sample consisted of PBMCs. The V gene is TRBV7-8, the J gene TRBJ2-7; 7 nucleotides line up with TRBD2. The CDR3 sequence is CASSSSSGSYEQYF. The CDR3 DNA reads as TGTGCCAGCAGCTCGTCTAGCGGCTCCTACGAGCAGTACTTC.